This record covers a single TCR beta chain. Its antigen is not known. With 2 bases removed from V and 1 base from J, the gap between germline ends came to 13 bases. Germline V gene data show CDR1 as SGHRS and CDR2 as YFSETQ. The CDR3 runs to 15 residues. This record comes from a study of Ad26.COV2.S vaccination and SARS-CoV-2 variants. Study as a whole: Each vaccinee took Ad26.COV2.S intramuscularly, once or twice 56 days apart.

The assay was immunoSEQ multiplex PCR, and TCRdb's table has in-frame clones only and misses some. The repertoire holds about 440,000 clones, around 85% seen once, with roughly 13% in the top ten. The treatment: some 19 received Ad26.COV2.S at low or high dose, single or two shots; 5 received placebo; per-sample allocation not given. Samples were taken on day 63 after the first vaccine or placebo injection. Study-level points and caveats: Using TCR breadth and depth analyses may have led to underestimated total T cell responses.

The sequence was collected from a person between 18 and 60 years old who received the Ad26.COV2.S COVID-19 vaccine or a placebo. The sample here was peripheral blood, taken in a trial of Ad26.COV2.S vaccine versus placebo. V gene TRBV5-1 combines with J gene TRBJ2-7, with D perhaps matching TRBD1 (7 bases). In DNA, the CDR3 is TGCGCCAGCAGCTTCAGGGGGGATAGATCCTACGAGCAGTACTTC. This translates into CASSFRGDRSYEQYF.